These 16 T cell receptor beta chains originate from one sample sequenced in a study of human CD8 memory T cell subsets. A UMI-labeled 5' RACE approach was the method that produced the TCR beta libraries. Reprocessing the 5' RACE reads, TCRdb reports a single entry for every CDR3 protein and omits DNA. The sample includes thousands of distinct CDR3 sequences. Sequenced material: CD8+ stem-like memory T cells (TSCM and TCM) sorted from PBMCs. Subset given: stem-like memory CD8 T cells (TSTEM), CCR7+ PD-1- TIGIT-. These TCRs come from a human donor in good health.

CDR3 region: CASSHPGGGYEQYF. The chain employs TRBV4-1 and TRBJ2-7; lacking DNA, the TRBD1 call made by TCRdb goes unchecked. The CDR3 is made up of 14 amino acids. Germline V gene sequence: CDR1 MGHRA, CDR2 YSYEKL.

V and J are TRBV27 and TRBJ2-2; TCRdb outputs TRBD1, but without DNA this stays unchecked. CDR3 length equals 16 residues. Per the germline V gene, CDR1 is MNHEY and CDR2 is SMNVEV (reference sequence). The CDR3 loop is CASSLYGQFGTGELFF.

CDR3 amino acids: CASSLGGGTKTDTQYF. This chain connects TRBV11-2 to TRBJ2-3; the D call from TCRdb, TRBD1, cannot be confirmed without DNA. Germline lookup yields CDR1 SGHAT and CDR2 FQNNGV. The CDR3 runs to 16 residues.

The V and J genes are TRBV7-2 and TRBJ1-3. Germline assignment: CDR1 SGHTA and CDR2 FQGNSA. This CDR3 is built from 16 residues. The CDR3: CASSLAVGPKANTIYF.

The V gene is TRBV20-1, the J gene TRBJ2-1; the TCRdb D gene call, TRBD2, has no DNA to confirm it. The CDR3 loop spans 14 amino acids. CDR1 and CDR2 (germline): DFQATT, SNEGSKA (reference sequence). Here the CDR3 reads CSARGLAENNEQFF.

The CDR3 sequence: CASSFRTGYTDTQYF. The rearrangement links TRBV7-8 to TRBJ2-3; absent DNA, TCRdb's TRBD1 call cannot be checked. Germline CDR1 SGHVS, CDR2 FQNEAQ. This CDR3 spans 15 amino acids.

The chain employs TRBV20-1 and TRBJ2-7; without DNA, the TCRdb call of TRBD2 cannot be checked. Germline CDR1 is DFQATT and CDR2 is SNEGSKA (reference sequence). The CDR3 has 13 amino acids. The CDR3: CSARGAGGPEQYF.

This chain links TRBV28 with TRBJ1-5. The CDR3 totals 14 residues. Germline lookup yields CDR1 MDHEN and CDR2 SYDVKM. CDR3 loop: CASSLDGSNQPQHF.

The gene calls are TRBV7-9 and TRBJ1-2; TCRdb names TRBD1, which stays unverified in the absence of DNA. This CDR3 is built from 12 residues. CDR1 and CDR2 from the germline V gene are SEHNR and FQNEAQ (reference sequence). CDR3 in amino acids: CASSGPGQDYTF.

The CDR3 reads CSVRSPGQPGGEQYF. The chain combines TRBV29-1 with TRBJ2-7; the D gene TCRdb calls, TRBD1, cannot be checked with no DNA. CDR3 length equals 15 residues. In germline, CDR1 is SQVTM, CDR2 ANQGSEA.

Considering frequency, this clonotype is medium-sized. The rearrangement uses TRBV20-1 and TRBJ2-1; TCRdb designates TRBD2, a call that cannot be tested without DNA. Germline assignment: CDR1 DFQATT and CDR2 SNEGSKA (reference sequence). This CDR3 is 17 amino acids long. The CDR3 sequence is CSARAASGRETYNEQFF.

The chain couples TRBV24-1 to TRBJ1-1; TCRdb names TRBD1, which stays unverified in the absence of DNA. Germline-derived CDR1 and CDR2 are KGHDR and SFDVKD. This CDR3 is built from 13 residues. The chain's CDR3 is CATRGTGNTEAFF.

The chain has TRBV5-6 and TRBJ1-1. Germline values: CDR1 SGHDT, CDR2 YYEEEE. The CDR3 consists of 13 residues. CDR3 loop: CASSLGTTPEAFF. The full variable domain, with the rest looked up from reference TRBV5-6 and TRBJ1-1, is DAGVTQSPTHLIKTRGQQVTLRCSPKSGHDTVSWYQQALGQGPQFIFQYYEEEERQRGNFPDRFSGHQFPNYSSELNVNALLLGDSALYLCASSLGTTPEAFFGQGTRLTVV.

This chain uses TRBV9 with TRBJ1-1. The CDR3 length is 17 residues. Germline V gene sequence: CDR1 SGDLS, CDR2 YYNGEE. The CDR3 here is CASSPPTLTDLNTEAFF.

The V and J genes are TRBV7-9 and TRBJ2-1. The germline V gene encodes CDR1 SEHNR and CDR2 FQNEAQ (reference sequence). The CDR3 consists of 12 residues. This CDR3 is CASSFGENEQFF.

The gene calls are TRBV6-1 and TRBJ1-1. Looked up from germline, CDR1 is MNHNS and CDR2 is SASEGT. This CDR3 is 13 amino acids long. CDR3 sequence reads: CASSAKIWAEAFF.